This T cell receptor (beta chain) was obtained from a study of blood T cell repertoires in COVID-19. Study background: T cells, B-cell-depleted T cells, or PBMCs provided the cDNA or gDNA that served as material.

The count of this clone is one. The CDR3 runs 14 residues. The V end was cut by 6 bases, the J end by 0 bases, with 11 bases between. The germline gives CDR1 MNHEY, CDR2 SVGAGI. TCRdb's copy holds only in-frame clones and misses some; the assay was immunoSEQ multiplex PCR. Of about 270,000 clones in the sample, 70% to 90% were seen once. V gene TRBV6-5 combines with J gene TRBJ1-1; unclear D gene. The clonotype was recovered from a woman aged 70-85 years with acute or convalescent COVID-19. Sequencing used peripheral blood. CDR3 sequence: CASSLALMNTEAFF. CDR3 DNA sequence: TGTGCCAGCAGCTTGGCCCTTATGAACACTGAAGCTTTCTTT.